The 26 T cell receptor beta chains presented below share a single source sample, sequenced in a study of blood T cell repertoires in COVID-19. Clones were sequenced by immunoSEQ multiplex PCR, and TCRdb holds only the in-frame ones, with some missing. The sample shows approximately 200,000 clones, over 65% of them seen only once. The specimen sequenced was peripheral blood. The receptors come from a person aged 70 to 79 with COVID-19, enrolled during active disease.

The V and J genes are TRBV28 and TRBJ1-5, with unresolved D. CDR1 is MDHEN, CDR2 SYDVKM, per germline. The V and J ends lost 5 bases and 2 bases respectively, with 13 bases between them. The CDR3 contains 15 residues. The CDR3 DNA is TGTGCCAGCAGTCCCTCGGGCGGGCGCAATCAGCCCCAGCATTTT. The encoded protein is CASSPSGGRNQPQHF.

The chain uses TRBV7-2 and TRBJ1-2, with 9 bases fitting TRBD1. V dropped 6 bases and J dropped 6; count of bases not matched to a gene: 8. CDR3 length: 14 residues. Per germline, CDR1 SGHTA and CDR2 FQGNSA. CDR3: CASRTGTGSDGYTF. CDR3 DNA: TGTGCCAGCAGAACCGGGACAGGGAGTGATGGCTACACCTTC.

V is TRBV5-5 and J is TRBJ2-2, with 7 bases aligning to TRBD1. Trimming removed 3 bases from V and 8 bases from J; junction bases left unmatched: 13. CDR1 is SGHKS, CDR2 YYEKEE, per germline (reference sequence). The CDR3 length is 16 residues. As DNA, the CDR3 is TGTGCCAGCAGCTCCGGGGCCAACCCAGGGGGTGGGGAGCTGTTTTTT. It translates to CASSSGANPGGGELFF.

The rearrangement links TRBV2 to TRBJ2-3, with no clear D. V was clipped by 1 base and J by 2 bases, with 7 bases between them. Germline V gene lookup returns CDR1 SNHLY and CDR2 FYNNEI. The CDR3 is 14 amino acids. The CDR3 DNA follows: TGTGCCAGCAGTGAAGACAGTCACACAGATACGCAGTATTTT. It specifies CASSEDSHTDTQYF. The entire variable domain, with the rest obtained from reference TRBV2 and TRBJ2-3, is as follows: EPEVTQTPSHQVTQMGQEVILRCVPISNHLYFYWYRQILGQKVEFLVSFYNNEISEKSEIFDDQFSVERPDGSNFTLKIRSTKLEDSAMYFCASSEDSHTDTQYFGPGTRLTVL.

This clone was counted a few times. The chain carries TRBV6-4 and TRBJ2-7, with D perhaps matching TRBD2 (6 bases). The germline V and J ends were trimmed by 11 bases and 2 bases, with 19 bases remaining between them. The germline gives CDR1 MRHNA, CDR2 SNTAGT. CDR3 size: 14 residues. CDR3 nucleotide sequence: TGTGCCGCCTCCCACCGGCGGGGAGCCTACGAGCAGTACTTC. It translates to CAASHRRGAYEQYF.

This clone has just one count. The DNA of the CDR3 is TGTGCCAGCAGTTCTCCAGCCGGGAGCTCCTATAATTCACCCCTCCACTTT. Amino acids: CASSSPAGSSYNSPLHF. The J gene is TRBJ1-6, the V gene TRBV27; no clear D gene. The CDR3 consists of 17 residues. Germline V gene sequence: CDR1 MNHEY, CDR2 SMNVEV (reference sequence). V dropped 4 bases and J dropped 0 bases, with 13 bases sitting between them.

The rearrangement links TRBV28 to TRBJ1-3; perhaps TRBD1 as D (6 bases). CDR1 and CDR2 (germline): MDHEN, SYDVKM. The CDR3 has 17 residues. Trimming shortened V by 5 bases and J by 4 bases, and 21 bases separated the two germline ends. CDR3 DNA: TGTGCCAGCAGTCCCCCGTTGGGTAGGACAGAAGGAAACACCATATATTTT. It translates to CASSPPLGRTEGNTIYF. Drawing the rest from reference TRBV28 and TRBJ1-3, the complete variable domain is DVKVTQSSRYLVKRTGEKVFLECVQDMDHENMFWYRQDPGLGLRLIYFSYDVKMKEKGDIPEGYSVSREKKERFSLILESASTNQTSMYLCASSPPLGRTEGNTIYFGEGSWLTVV.

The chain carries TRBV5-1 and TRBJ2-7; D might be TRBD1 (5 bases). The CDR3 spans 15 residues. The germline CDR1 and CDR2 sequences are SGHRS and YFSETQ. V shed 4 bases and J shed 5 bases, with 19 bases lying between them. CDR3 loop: CASSGAVVTPNEQYF. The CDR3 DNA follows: TGCGCCAGCAGCGGGGCCGTCGTTACTCCGAACGAGCAGTACTTC.

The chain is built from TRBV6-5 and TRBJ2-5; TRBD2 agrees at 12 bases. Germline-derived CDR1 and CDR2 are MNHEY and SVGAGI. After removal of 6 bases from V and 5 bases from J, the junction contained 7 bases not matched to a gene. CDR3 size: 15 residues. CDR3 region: CASSKTSGSRETQYF. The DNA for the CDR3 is TGTGCCAGCAGCAAGACTAGCGGGAGTAGGGAGACCCAGTACTTC.

CDR3 protein: CASSLVEGYEQYF. CDR3 bases: TGTGCCAGCAGCTTAGTTGAGGGCTACGAGCAGTACTTC. This rearrangement joins TRBV7-2 to TRBJ2-7; TRBD2 is a possible D gene (5 bases). The V end lost 1 base, the J end lost 3 bases, and 7 bases lay between the germline ends. Per the germline V gene, CDR1 is SGHTA and CDR2 is FQGNSA. The CDR3 is 13 amino acids.

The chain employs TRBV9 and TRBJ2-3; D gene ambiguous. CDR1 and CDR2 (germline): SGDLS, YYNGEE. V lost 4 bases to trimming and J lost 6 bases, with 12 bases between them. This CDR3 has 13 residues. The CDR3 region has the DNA TGTGCCAGCAGCCTCCAGATCCTGGATACGCAGTATTTT. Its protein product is CASSLQILDTQYF.

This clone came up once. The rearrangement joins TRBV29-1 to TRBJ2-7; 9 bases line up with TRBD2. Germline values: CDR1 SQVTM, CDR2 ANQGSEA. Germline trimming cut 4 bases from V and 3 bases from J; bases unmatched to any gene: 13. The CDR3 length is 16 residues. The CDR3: CSVGEASGIFFYEQYF. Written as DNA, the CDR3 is TGCAGCGTTGGAGAGGCTAGCGGGATCTTCTTCTACGAGCAGTACTTC.

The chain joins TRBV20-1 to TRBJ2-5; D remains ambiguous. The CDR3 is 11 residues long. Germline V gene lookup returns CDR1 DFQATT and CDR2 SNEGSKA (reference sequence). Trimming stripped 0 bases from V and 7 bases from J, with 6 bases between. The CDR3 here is CSARDRRTQYF. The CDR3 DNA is TGCAGTGCTAGAGATAGGAGGACCCAGTACTTC.

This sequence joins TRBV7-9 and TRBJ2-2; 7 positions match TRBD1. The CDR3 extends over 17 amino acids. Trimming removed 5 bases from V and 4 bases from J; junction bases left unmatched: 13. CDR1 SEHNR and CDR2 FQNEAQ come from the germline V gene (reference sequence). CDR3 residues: CASSPRATGSPTGELFF. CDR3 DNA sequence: TGTGCCAGCAGCCCCCGAGCGACAGGGTCCCCCACCGGGGAGCTGTTTTTT.

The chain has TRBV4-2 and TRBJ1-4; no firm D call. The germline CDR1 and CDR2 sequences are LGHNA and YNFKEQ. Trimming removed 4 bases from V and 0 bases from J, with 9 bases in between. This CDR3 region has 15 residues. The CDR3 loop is CASSRTAATNEKLFF. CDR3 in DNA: TGTGCCAGCAGCCGAACAGCAGCAACTAATGAAAAACTGTTTTTT.

CDR3 region: CASSSRTGVVEKLFF. CDR3 nucleotide sequence: TGTGCCAGCAGCTCTAGGACAGGGGTCGTCGAAAAACTGTTTTTT. V is TRBV7-8 and J is TRBJ1-4; 9 bases are shared with TRBD1. Germline CDR1 SGHVS, CDR2 FQNEAQ. This CDR3 contains 15 residues. V trimming: 4 bases; J trimming: 8 bases; junction bases outside the gene matches: 8.

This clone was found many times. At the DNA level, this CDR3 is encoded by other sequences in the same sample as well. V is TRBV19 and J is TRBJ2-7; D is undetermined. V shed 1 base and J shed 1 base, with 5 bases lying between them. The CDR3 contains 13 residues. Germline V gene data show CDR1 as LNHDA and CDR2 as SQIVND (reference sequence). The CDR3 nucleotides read TGTGCCAGTAGTATAGGGCAGTCCTACGAGCAGTACTTC. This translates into CASSIGQSYEQYF.

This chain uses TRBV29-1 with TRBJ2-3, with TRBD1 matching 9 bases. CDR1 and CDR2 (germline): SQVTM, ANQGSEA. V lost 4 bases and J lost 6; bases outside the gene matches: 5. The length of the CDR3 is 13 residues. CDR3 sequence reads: CSVGQGGSDTQYF. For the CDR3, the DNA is TGCAGCGTTGGACAGGGGGGATCGGATACGCAGTATTTT.

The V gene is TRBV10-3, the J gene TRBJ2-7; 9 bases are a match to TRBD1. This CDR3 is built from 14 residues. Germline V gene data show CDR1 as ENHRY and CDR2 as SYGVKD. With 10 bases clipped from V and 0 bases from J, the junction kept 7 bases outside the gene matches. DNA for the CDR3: TGTGCCAACCCCCTGGGACAGGGCTCCTACGAGCAGTACTTC. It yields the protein CANPLGQGSYEQYF.

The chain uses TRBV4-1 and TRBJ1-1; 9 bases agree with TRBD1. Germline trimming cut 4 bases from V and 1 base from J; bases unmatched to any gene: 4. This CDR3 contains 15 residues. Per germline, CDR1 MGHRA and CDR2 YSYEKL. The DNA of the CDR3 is TGCGCCAGCAGCCCCAGACAGGGGGGGAACACTGAAGCTTTCTTT. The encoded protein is CASSPRQGGNTEAFF.

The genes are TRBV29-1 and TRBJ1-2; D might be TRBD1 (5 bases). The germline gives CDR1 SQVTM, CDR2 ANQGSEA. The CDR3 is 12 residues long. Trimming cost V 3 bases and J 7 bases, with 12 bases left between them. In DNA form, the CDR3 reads TGCAGCGTTGAGCGGGGGTCTTCTGGCTACACCTTC. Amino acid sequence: CSVERGSSGYTF.

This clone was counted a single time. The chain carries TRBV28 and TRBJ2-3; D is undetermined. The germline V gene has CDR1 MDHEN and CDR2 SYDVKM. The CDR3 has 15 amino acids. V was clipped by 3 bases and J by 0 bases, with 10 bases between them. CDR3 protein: CASSLGSGSTDTQYF. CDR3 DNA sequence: TGTGCCAGCAGTTTGGGCTCAGGAAGCACAGATACGCAGTATTTT. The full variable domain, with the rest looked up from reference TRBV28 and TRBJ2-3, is DVKVTQSSRYLVKRTGEKVFLECVQDMDHENMFWYRQDPGLGLRLIYFSYDVKMKEKGDIPEGYSVSREKKERFSLILESASTNQTSMYLCASSLGSGSTDTQYFGPGTRLTVL.

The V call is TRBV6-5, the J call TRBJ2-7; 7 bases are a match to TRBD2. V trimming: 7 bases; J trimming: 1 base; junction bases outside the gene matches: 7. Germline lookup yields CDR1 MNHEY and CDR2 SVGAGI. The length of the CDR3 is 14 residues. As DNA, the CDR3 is TGTGCCAGCATTCGGGCGGGAGTTTCCTACGAGCAGTACTTC. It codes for CASIRAGVSYEQYF.

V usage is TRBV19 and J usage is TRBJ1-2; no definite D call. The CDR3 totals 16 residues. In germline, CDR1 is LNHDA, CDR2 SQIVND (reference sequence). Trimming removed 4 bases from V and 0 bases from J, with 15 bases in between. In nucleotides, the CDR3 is TGTGCCAGTAGTACAGCGGCTCTAGTTCCTAACTATGGCTACACCTTC. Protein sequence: CASSTAALVPNYGYTF. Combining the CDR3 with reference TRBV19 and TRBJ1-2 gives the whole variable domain DGGITQSPKYLFRKEGQNVTLSCEQNLNHDAMYWYRQDPGQGLRLIYYSQIVNDFQKGDIAEGYSVSREKKESFPLTVTSAQKNPTAFYLCASSTAALVPNYGYTFGSGTRLTVV.

The CDR3 nucleotides are TGTGCCAGCAGCGTAGTAGATGTAGCGGGAGGCATAAACACCGGGGAGCTGTTTTTT. Amino acids: CASSVVDVAGGINTGELFF. V and J are TRBV9 and TRBJ2-2, with TRBD2 identical over 10 bases. There are 19 residues in the CDR3. Unmatched junction bases numbered 10, after V lost 0 bases and J lost 2 bases. Germline values: CDR1 SGDLS, CDR2 YYNGEE. The variable domain in full, with the rest retrieved from reference TRBV9 and TRBJ2-2, is DSGVTQTPKHLITATGQRVTLRCSPRSGDLSVYWYQQSLDQGLQFLIQYYNGEERAKGNILERFSAQQFPDLHSELNLSSLELGDSALYFCASSVVDVAGGINTGELFFGEGSRLTVL.

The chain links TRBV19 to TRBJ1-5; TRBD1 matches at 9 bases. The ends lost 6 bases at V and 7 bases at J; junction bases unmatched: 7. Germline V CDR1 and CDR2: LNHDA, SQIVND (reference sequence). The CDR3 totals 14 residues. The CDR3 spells CASRNRGLGQPQHF. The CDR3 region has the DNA TGTGCCAGTAGAAACAGGGGGCTTGGACAGCCCCAGCATTTT.